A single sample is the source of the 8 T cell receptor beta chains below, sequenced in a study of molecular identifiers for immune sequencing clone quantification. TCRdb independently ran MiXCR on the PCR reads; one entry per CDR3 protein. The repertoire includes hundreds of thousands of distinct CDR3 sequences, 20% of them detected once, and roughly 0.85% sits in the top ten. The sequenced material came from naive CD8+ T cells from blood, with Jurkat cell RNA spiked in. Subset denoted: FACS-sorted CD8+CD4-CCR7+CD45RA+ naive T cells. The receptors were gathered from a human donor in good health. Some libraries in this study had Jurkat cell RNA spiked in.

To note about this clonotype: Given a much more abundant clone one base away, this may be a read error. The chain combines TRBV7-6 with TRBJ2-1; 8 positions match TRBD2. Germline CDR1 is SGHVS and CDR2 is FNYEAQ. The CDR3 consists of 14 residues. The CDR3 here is CAGSVSTSEGPSFF. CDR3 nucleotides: TGTGCCGGCAGCGTCTCGACTAGCGAGGGACCCAGTTTCTTC. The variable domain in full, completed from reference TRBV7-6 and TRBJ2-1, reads GAGVSQSPRYKVTKRGQDVALRCDPISGHVSLYWYRQALGQGPEFLTYFNYEAQQDKSGLPNDRFSAERPEGSISTLTIQRTEQRDSAMYRCAGSVSTSEGPSFFGPGTRLTVL.

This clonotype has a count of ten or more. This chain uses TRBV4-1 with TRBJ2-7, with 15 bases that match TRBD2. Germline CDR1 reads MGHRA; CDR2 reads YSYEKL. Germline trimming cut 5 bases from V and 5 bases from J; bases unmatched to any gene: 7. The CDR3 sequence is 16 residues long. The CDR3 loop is CASSEGLAGGPDEQYF. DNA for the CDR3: TGCGCCAGCAGCGAAGGACTAGCGGGGGGGCCGGACGAGCAGTACTTC.

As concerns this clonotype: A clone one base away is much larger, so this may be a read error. CDR3 nucleotides: TGCAGTGCTAGAGGCCGGACTGCGAACACCGGGGAGCCGTTTTTT. As protein: CSARGRTANTGEPFF. V is TRBV20-1 and J is TRBJ2-2; tentative D call: TRBD2 (5 bases). This CDR3 is built from 15 residues. The germline V gene encodes CDR1 DFQATT and CDR2 SNEGSKA (reference sequence).

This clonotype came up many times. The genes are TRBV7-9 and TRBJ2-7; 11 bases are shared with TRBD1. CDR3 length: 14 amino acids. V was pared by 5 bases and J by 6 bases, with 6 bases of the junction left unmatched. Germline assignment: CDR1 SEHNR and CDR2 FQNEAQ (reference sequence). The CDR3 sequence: CASSPDRGLGEQYF. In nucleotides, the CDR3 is TGTGCCAGCAGCCCGGACAGGGGGCTTGGCGAGCAGTACTTC.

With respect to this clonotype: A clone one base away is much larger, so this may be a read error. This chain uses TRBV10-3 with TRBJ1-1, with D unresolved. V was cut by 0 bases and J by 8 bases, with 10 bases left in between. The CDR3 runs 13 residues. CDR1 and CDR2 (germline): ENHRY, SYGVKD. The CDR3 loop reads CAISESDPSEAFF. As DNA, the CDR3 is TGTGCCATCAGTGAGTCGGACCCAAGCGAAGCTTTCTTT.

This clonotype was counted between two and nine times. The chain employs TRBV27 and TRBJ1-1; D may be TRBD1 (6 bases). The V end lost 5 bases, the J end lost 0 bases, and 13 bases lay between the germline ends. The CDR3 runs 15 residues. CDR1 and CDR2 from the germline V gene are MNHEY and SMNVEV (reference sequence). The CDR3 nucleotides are TGTGCCAGCAGTGCCCCACAGGGAGTGAACACTGAAGCTTTCTTT. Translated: CASSAPQGVNTEAFF.

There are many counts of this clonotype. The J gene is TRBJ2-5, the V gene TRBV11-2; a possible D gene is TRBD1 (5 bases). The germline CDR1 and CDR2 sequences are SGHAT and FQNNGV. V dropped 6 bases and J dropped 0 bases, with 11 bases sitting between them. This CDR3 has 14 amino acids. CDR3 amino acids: CASSSDIYQETQYF. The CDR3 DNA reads TGTGCCAGCAGTTCGGACATCTACCAAGAGACCCAGTACTTC.

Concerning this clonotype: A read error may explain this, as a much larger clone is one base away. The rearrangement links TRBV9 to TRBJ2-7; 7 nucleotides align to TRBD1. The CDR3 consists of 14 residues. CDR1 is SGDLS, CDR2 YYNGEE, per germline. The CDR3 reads CARSVGQAAYEQYF. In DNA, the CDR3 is TGTGCCCGCAGCGTAGGACAGGCAGCTTACGAGCAGTACTTC.